A selection of T cell receptor beta chains follows, all from one sample in a study of cytomegalovirus exposure and HLA in healthy donors. Measured with immunoSEQ multiplex PCR; TCRdb has only the in-frame clones, and not every one. The table includes about 41,000 clones, roughly 80% detected once. The source material was PBMCs. The receptors derive from a man aged 45-65 years in good health and CMV-seronegative. Each CDR3 is given with its conserved first and last residue. The D gene is left open where the match is weak. Clone size is given for some rows only: seen once, a few or many times, or a class if the clone is expanded.

size	length	D	V	CDR3
few	14	-	TRBV21-1	CASSKAEVCQPQHF
-	14	-	TRBV19	CASSRRQADTEAFF
-	16	TRBD2	TRBV5-1	CASSLASGRASDTQYF
-	15	-	TRBV29-1	CSVEDALGVYNEQFF
-	20	TRBD1	TRBV7-8	CASSLVLAFPGQGLTGELFF
-	19	-	TRBV28	CASSSPSYRDIQPGDIQYF
-	11	-	TRBV29-1	CSPGVGNEQFF
-	14	TRBD1	TRBV28	CASSLWTGVYEQYF
-	16	TRBD2	TRBV5-1	CASSLFSGVNTGELFF
-	14	-	TRBV28	CASRGELRFGGYTF
-	14	-	TRBV5-1	CASSRSDRAPEAFF
-	14	-	TRBV19	CASSNRGLDQPQHF
few	19	-	TRBV11-2	CASSLDETSQGATNEKLFF
-	14	-	TRBV30	CAWNGGAQESGYTF
-	15	-	TRBV25-1	CASTHPGSSNYEQYF
once	14	TRBD1	TRBV4-3	CASSVRQGGDTIYF
-	19	TRBD1	TRBV10-1	CASSEISGQGLYSNQPQHF
-	14	-	TRBV14	CASSQDRDGNTIYF
-	16	TRBD2	TRBV7-6	CASSYRPGGLDNEQFF
-	14	-	TRBV2	CASGRAGLAYGYTF
-	15	TRBD2	TRBV6-5	CASSLTSGRYNEQFF
-	18	TRBD2	TRBV19	CASTPSLAGISSLYEQYF
-	15	-	TRBV7-3	CASSLGQIMNTEAFF
-	17	-	TRBV5-4	CASSTPRGKTTNTEAFF
-	13	TRBD1	TRBV6-5	CASSYLGTDEQYF
-	17	TRBD1	TRBV4-2	CASSQGGPRDSSYEQYF
few	14	TRBD1	TRBV7-9	CSSSARDRGYEQYF
-	16	-	TRBV9	CASSVDWTVSYNEQFF
-	14	-	TRBV7-9	CASSAEGPGYGYTF
-	14	TRBD1	TRBV30	CAWRKGQGLEKLFF
-	13	-	TRBV19	CASSTTGKETQYF